This TCR beta chain is drawn from a study of regulatory T cells listed by TCRdb under 2018. For the study in its entirety: The study compared T-cell receptor beta repertoires of sorted regulatory, conventional CD4+ and CD8+ T cells between CD3G-deficient patients and healthy controls. General findings and caveats noted by the study authors: Repertoires from patients had restricted unique TRB V-J pairs and skewed V and J gene usage, with the strongest effect in regulatory T cells. Enrichment for hydrophobic residues at CDR3 positions 6 and 7 was found in conventional CD4+ T cells from CD3G-deficient patients, suggesting more self-reactive specificities.

All CD3G-deficient patients had evidence of autoimmunity, which was more severe in two of the patients. At the time of testing, the patients were between 2 and 39 years old, and their CD4+ and CD8+ T cells had reduced naive proportions and increased memory proportions. CD4+ cells were FACS-sorted into CD25-high CD127-low regulatory T cells and CD25-low CD127-high conventional CD4+ T cells. The patient group comprised over 5 individuals with CD3G deficiency. An international network of physicians across the United States, Europe and Asia provided the patient samples and clinical data. Peripheral blood mononuclear cells were isolated by Ficoll density separation. There are 13 amino acids in the CDR3, from cysteine to phenylalanine inclusive. Here the CDR3 DNA is all that survives: 39 bases in frame from base 1. Taken from the germline V gene, the CDR1 and CDR2 loops are MNHEY and SVGAGI. V and J are trimmed by 6 bases and 4 bases, and the gene matches miss 4 bases of the junction.

To note about this clone: The clone's antigen remains unknown. Base quality data are lacking; no much larger clone is found one base away.

For the multiplex PCR, 52 forward TRBV primers and 13 reverse TRBJ primers were used, and amplification bias was corrected with both assay-based and computational methods. Within the immunoSEQ assay, multiplex PCR amplified rearranged TRB loci from genomic DNA. An Illumina HiSeq platform was used to sequence the TRB amplicons. Under the source paper's analysis protocol: Custom algorithms error-filtered the raw sequences and aligned the raw sequences to reference gene sequences, after which the immunoSEQ online tools were used for analysis. Productive and nonproductive TRB rearrangement frequencies were evaluated among both unique and total sequences. Assessment of potential self-reactivity relied on the hydrophobicity of positions 6 and 7 in the TRB CDR3, along with their amino acid composition. Group comparisons used t tests, Mann-Whitney tests or two-way ANOVA run in Prism software. TCRdb took this table from immuneACCESS and kept in-frame rearrangements with V and J called. Such tables lack part of the clones; where checked against another copy, unresolved V genes explain under half of the gap, and the rest is unexplained. For V, J and clone size, that table is used; D and trimming come from the DNA. The sample table lists over 30,000 clones, about 93% of them with a count of one. Around 0.94% of the sample is taken by the ten largest.

The sequence was obtained from a child aged 2-15 years with CD3G deficiency. This chain is built from TRBV6-5 and TRBJ1-1, and 8 bases in between align with TRBD1. Sample: conventional CD4+ T cells sorted from blood. The sequenced DNA is TGTGCCAGCAGACCCACAGGGGGCACTGAAGCTTTCTTT. Its coded protein is CASRPTGGTEAFF.